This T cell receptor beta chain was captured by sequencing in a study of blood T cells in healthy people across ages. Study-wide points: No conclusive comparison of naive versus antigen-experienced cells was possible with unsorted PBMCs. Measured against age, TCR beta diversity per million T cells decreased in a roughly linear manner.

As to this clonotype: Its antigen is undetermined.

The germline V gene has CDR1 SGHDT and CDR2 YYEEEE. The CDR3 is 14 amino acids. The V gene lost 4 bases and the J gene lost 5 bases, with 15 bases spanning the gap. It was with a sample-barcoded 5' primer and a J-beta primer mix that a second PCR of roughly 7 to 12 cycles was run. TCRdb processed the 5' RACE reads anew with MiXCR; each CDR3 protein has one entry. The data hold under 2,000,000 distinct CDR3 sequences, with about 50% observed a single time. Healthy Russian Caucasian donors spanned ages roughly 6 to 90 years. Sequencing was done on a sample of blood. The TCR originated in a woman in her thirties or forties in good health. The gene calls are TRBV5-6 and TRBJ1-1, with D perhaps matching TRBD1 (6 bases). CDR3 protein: CASSAQGDWTEAFF. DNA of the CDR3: TGTGCCAGCAGCGCACAGGGCGATTGGACTGAAGCTTTCTTT.